This TCR beta chain was captured in a study of radiation and T cells in renal cell carcinoma. Study conclusions and caveats: Without pretreatment biopsies, baseline tumor clonotype presence was undetermined.

Stated time point: blood 4 weeks post-SBRT, at nephrectomy. The treatment: 15 Gy SBRT to primary tumor, nephrectomy 4 weeks later. Nephrectomy followed 15 Gy stereotactic body radiation by 4 weeks. This renal cell carcinoma was of the clear cell type. Profiling relied on immunoSEQ multiplex PCR, and the TCRdb table lists in-frame clones only, not all of them. Of more than 120,000 clones listed, 86% are singletons. Remarks on this clone: Its specificity is not known.

The CDR3 runs to 16 residues. Between the trimmed V and J ends, which lost 7 bases and 1 base, there was a span of 17 bases. Germline CDR1 reads LGHNA; CDR2 reads YSLEER. The material was blood, obtained from a patient whose treatment included radiotherapy and nephrectomy. This TCR came from a woman in her 50s with renal cell carcinoma. The chain has TRBV4-3 and TRBJ1-5; D unclear. Written as DNA, the CDR3 is TGCGCCAGCAAGACCCTGCAAAGATGGAGCAATCAGCCCCAGCATTTT. This translates into CASKTLQRWSNQPQHF.